This T cell receptor beta chain was recorded in a study of blood T cell repertoires in COVID-19. Germline values: CDR1 SGHTA, CDR2 FQGTGA. Trimming left V 5 bases short and J 1 base short, with 8 bases between. The length of the CDR3 is 13 residues. Original processing methods: Estimation of nucleated cell counts relied on the amplification of reference gene primers. Produced via immunoSEQ multiplex PCR; TCRdb's table is partial and in-frame only. That table gives V, J and clone size, and the DNA gave D and trimming. The sample holds approximately 280,000 clones; around 83% are singletons and the top ten take less than 5.5%.

This chain uses TRBV7-3 with TRBJ1-1; tentatively, D is TRBD1 (6 bases). This receptor was taken from a man in his forties who had been exposed to COVID-19. Sequencing input: PBMCs or T cells enriched from blood (not recorded which). This CDR3 is CASSQGKNTEAFF. Here the CDR3 DNA reads TGTGCCAGCAGCCAGGGGAAGAACACTGAAGCTTTCTTT.